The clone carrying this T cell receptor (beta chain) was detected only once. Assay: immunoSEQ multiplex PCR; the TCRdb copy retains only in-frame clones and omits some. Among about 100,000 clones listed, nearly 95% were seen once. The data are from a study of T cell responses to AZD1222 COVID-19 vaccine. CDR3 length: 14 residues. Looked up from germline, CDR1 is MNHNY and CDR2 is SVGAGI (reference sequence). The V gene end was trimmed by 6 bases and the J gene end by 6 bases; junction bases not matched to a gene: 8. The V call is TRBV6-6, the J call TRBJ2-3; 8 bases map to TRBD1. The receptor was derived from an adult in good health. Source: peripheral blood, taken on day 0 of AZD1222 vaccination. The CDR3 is CASRYGTGGDTQYF. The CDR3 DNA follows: TGTGCCAGCAGGTACGGGACAGGAGGGGATACGCAGTATTTT.